This TCR beta chain is drawn from a study of blood T cell repertoires in COVID-19. Membership in each cohort depended on participant-reported clinical history. Per the study methods: Estimated nucleated cell counts came from reference gene primer amplification. Some clones are missing from TCRdb's copy, which holds only in-frame ones; the method was immunoSEQ multiplex PCR. The DNA was the basis for D and trimming; V, J and clone size are from that table. The sample lists approximately 200,000 clones, around 85% occurring once. The V and J ends lost 5 bases and 5 bases respectively, with 4 bases between them. The CDR3 is 12 amino acids. Germline values: CDR1 SEHNR, CDR2 FQNEAQ (reference sequence).

V is TRBV7-9 and J is TRBJ1-6; no clear D gene. The specimen sequenced was PBMCs or T cells enriched from blood (not recorded which). This sequence originates from a man aged 40-55 years who had recovered from COVID-19. The CDR3 here is CASSRDNSPLHF. CDR3 DNA: TGTGCCAGCAGCCGGGATAATTCACCCCTCCACTTT. Looking up the rest from reference TRBV7-9 and TRBJ1-6 gives the full variable domain: DTGVSQNPRHKITKRGQNVTFRCDPISEHNRLYWYRQTLGQGPEFLTYFQNEAQLEKSRLLSDRFSAERPKGSFSTLEIQRTEQGDSAMYLCASSRDNSPLHFGNGTRLTVT.